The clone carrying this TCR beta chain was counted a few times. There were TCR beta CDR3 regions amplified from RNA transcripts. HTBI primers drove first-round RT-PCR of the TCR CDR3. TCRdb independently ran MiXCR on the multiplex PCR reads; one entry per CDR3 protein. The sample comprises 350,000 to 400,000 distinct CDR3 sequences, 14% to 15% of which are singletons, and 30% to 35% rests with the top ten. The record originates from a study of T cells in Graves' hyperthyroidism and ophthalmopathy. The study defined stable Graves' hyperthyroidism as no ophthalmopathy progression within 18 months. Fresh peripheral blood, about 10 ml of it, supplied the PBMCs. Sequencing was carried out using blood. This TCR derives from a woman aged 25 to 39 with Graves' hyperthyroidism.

The CDR3 sequence: CASSIGGGPGQGAQYF. CDR3 nucleotide sequence: TGTGCCAGTAGTATAGGAGGGGGCCCCGGTCAAGGGGCCCAGTACTTC. The chain combines TRBV19 with TRBJ2-5; 7 bases line up with TRBD1. CDR3 length: 16 residues. Germline V CDR1 and CDR2: LNHDA, SQIVND (reference sequence). With V trimmed by 1 base and J by 9 bases, 14 bases remained unmatched.